This T cell receptor beta chain emerged from a study of identical twins. Study-level findings and limits: Partly confounded zero-insertion analyses could result from invariant MAIT and iNKT cells. In cord blood, abundant beta clonotypes had fewer insertions; memory showed no trend.

Trimming took off 1 base at V and 7 bases at J, with 20 bases between the two ends. CDR3 length: 16 residues. From germline, CDR1 is SGHRS and CDR2 YFSETQ. This clonotype was picked up a small number of times. Antigen specificity is unknown. The authors used template switching to add a universal primer site and gave cDNA unique molecular identifiers. TCRdb itself ran the 5' RACE reads through MiXCR, one entry per CDR3 protein. The sample records approximately 620,000 distinct CDR3 sequences, less than 10% being singletons. The same data also contributed to another study, on yellow fever vaccine responses in identical twins. That source adds: Vaccine-induced T cell responses in twins were reportedly observed to appear partly convergent, partly personalized.

Material for sequencing was PBMCs. The chain uses TRBV5-1 and TRBJ1-1, with TRBD1 as a possible D gene (6 bases). The TCR sequence derives from a woman aged 18 to 35 in good health. CDR3 protein: CASSLITVGGANEAFF. CDR3 DNA sequence: TGCGCCAGCAGCTTGATTACGGTAGGGGGGGCGAATGAAGCTTTCTTT.